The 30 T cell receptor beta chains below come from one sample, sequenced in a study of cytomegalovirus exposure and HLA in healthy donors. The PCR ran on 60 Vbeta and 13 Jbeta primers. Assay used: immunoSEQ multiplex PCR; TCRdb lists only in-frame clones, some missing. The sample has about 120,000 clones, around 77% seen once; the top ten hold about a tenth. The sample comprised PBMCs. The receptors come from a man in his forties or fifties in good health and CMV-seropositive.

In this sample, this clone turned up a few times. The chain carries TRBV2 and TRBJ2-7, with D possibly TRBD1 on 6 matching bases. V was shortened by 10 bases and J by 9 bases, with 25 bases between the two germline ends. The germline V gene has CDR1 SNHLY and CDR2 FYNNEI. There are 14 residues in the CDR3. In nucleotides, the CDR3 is TGTGCCACCGGACCGGGACAAATAGCCTCCCCGCAGTACTTC. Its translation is CATGPGQIASPQYF.

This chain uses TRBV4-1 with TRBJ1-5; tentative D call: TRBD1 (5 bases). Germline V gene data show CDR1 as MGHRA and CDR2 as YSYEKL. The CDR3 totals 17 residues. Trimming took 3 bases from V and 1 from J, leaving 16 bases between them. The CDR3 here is CASSQGHQGASNQPQHF. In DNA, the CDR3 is TGCGCCAGCAGCCAGGGCCACCAGGGCGCAAGCAATCAGCCCCAGCATTTT.

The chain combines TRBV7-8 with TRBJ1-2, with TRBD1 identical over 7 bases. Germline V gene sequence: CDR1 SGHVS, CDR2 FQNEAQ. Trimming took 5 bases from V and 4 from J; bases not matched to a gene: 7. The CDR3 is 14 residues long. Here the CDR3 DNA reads TGTGCCAGCAGCGAAGAGACAGGGCTCTATGGCTACACCTTC. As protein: CASSEETGLYGYTF.

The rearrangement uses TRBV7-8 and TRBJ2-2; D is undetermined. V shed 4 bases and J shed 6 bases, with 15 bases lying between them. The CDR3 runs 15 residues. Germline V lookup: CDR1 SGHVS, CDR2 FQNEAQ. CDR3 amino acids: CASSSRALNSGELFF. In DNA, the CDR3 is TGTGCCAGCAGCTCTCGAGCCTTAAACTCCGGGGAGCTGTTTTTT.

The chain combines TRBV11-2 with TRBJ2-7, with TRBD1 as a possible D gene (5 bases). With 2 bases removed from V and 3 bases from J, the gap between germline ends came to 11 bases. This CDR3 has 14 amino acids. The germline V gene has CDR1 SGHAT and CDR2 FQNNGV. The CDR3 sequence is CASSLQGKGYEQYF. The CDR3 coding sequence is TGTGCCAGCAGCTTACAGGGTAAAGGCTACGAGCAGTACTTC.

For the CDR3, the DNA is TGCAGCGTTGAATCGGTCGGCAGGCTCTCATCAAGGAATGAGCAGTTCTTC. Protein: CSVESVGRLSSRNEQFF. The V and J genes are TRBV29-1 and TRBJ2-1; D call uncertain. This CDR3 is 17 amino acids long. From germline, CDR1 is SQVTM and CDR2 ANQGSEA. Trimming left V 2 bases short and J 7 bases short, with 24 bases between.

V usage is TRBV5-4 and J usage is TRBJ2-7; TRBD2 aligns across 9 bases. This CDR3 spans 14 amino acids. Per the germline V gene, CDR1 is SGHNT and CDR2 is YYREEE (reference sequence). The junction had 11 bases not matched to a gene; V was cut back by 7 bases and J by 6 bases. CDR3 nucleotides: TGTGCCAGCGGCCGCGAGCGGGGGGCGCTCGAGCAGTACTTC. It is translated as CASGRERGALEQYF.

The CDR3 sequence is CASSPGTGVRTEAFF. DNA for the CDR3: TGTGCCAGCTCACCAGGGACAGGGGTTCGGACTGAAGCTTTCTTT. The chain has TRBV18 and TRBJ1-1; 10 nucleotides align to TRBD1. This CDR3 is built from 15 residues. Germline V gives CDR1 KGHSH, CDR2 LQKENI. Trimming took 2 bases from V and 5 from J; bases not matched to a gene: 5.

CDR3 sequence: CASSPLPDSPLHF. The CDR3 nucleotides read TGTGCCAGCTCACCTCTCCCGGATTCACCCCTCCACTTT. The V call is TRBV18, the J call TRBJ1-6; D unresolved. The germline V gene has CDR1 KGHSH and CDR2 LQKENI. CDR3 length: 13 residues. V dropped 3 bases and J dropped 8 bases, with 8 bases sitting between them.

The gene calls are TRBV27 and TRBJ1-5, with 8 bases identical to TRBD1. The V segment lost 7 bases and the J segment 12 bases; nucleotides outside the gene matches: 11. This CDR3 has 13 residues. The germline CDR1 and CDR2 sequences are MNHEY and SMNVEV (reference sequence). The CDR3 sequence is CASKRPGQEGQHF. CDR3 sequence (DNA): TGTGCCAGCAAGCGGCCGGGACAGGAGGGCCAGCATTTT.

The CDR3 DNA follows: TGCGCCAGCAGCTTGGCCAAGTTCGAGAGCTCCTACAATGAGCAGTTCTTC. Protein product: CASSLAKFESSYNEQFF. V and J are TRBV5-1 and TRBJ2-1, with D uncertain. CDR1 SGHRS and CDR2 YFSETQ come from the germline V gene. The CDR3 covers 17 residues. The V end was cut by 0 bases, the J end by 0 bases, with 13 bases between. Full variable domain (rest looked up from reference TRBV5-1 and TRBJ2-1): KAGVTQTPRYLIKTRGQQVTLSCSPISGHRSVSWYQQTPGQGLQFLFEYFSETQRNKGNFPGRFSGRQFSNSRSEMNVSTLELGDSALYLCASSLAKFESSYNEQFFGPGTRLTVL.

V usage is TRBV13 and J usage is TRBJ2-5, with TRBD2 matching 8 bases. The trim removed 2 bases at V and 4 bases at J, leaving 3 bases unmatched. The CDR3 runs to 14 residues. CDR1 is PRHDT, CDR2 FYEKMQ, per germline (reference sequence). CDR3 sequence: CASSLFSGGETQYF. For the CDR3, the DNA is TGTGCCAGCAGCTTATTCAGCGGGGGAGAGACCCAGTACTTC.

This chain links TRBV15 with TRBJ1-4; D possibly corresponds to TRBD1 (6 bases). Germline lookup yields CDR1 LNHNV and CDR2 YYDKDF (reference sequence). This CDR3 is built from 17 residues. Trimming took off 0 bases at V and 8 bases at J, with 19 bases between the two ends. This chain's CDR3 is CATSREGRGGGREKLFF. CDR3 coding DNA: TGTGCCACCAGCAGAGAGGGAAGAGGGGGGGGACGGGAAAAACTGTTTTTT.

The CDR3 DNA is TGTGCCAGTAGTATACCCAGGTTCGGGGAGCTGTTTTTT. Translating it yields CASSIPRFGELFF. This chain links TRBV19 with TRBJ2-2; D remains unclear. The CDR3 has 13 amino acids. Trimming stripped 2 bases from V and 7 bases from J, with 8 bases between. CDR1 is LNHDA, CDR2 SQIVND, per germline (reference sequence).

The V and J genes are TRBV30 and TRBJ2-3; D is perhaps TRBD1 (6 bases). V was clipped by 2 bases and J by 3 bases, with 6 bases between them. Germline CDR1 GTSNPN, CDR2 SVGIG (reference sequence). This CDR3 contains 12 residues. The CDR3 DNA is TGTGCCTGGAGTCAGGGGACAGATACGCAGTATTTT. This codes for CAWSQGTDTQYF.

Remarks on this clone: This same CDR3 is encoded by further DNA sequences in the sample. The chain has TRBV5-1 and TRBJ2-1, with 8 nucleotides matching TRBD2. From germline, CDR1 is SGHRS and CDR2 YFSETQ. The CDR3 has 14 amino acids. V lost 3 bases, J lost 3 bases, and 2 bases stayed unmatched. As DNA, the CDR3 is TGCGCCAGCAGCTCCAGCGGGGGCTACAATGAGCAGTTCTTC. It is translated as CASSSSGGYNEQFF.

CDR3 coding DNA: TGTGCCACCAGCAGAGTACTGTTTCGGGGTAATTCACCCCTCCACTTT. This sequence encodes CATSRVLFRGNSPLHF. The genes are TRBV15 and TRBJ1-6; no definite D call. The germline V gene encodes CDR1 LNHNV and CDR2 YYDKDF (reference sequence). This CDR3 is built from 16 residues. Trimming removed 1 base at V and 6 bases at J, with 13 bases between.

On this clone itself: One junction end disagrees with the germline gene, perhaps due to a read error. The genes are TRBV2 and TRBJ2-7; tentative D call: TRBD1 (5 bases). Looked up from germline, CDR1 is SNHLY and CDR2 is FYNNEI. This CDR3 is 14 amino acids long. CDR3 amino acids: CASFRQTFSNEQYF. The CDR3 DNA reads TGTGCCAGCTTTCGACAGACGTTCTCCAACGAGCAGTACTTC.

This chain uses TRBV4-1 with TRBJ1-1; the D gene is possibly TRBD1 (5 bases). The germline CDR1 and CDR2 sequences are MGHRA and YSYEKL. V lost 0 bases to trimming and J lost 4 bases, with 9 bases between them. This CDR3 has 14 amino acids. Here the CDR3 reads CASSQDPGRTEAFF. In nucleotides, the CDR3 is TGCGCCAGCAGCCAAGATCCAGGGCGCACTGAAGCTTTCTTT.

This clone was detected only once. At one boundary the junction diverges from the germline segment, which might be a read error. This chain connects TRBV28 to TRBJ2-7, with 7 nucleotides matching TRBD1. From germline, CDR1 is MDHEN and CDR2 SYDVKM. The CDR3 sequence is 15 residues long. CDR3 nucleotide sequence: TGTGCCAGCAGTTTTATGGACAGGCCCCCCTACGTGCAGTACTTC. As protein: CASSFMDRPPYVQYF.

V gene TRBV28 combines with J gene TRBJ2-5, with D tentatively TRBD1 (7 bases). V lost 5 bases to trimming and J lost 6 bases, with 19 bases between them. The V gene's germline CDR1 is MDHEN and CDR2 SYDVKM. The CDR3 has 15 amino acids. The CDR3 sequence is CASSPRGGGAQTQYF. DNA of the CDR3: TGTGCCAGCAGTCCACGCGGAGGGGGCGCCCAGACCCAGTACTTC.

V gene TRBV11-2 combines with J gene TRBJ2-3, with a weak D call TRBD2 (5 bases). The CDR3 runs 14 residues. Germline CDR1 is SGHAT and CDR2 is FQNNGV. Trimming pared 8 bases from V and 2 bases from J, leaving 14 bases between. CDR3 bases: TGTGCCAGCGGACGTAGAGGGAACACAGATACGCAGTATTTT. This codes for CASGRRGNTDTQYF.

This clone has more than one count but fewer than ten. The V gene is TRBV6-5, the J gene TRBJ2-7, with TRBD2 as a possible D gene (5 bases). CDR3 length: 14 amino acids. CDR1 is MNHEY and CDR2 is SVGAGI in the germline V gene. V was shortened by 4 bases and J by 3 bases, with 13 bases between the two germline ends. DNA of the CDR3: TGTGCCAGCAGTTTTACCCCTCGGGGCTACGAGCAGTACTTC. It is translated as CASSFTPRGYEQYF.

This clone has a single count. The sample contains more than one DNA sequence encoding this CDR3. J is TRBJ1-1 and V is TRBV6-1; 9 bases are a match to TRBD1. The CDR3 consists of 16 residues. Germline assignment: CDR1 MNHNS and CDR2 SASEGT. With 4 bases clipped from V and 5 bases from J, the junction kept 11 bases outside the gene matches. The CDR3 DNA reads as TGTGCCAGCAGTGTCACAGGGGGCGCGAGTAGGACTGAAGCTTTCTTT. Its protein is CASSVTGGASRTEAFF.

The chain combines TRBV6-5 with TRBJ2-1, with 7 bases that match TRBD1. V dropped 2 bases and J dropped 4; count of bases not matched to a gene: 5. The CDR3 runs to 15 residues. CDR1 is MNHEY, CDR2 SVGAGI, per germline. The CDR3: CASSYRDRVYNEQFF. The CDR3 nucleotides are TGTGCCAGCAGTTACCGGGACAGAGTTTACAATGAGCAGTTCTTC.

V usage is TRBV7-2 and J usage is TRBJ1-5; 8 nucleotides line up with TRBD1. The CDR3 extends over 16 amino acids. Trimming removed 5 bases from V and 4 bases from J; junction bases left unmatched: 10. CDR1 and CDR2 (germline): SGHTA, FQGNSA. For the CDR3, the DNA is TGTGCCAGCAGCCCGGTACGGGACAGGATAAATCAGCCCCAGCATTTT. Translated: CASSPVRDRINQPQHF.

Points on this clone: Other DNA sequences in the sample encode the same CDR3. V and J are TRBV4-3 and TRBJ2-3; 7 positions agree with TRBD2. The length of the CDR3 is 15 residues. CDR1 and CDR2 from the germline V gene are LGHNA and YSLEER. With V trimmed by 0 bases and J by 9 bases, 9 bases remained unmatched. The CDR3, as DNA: TGCGCCAGCAGCCAAGATGGCCCCGGGAGGTCAACGCAGTATTTT. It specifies CASSQDGPGRSTQYF.

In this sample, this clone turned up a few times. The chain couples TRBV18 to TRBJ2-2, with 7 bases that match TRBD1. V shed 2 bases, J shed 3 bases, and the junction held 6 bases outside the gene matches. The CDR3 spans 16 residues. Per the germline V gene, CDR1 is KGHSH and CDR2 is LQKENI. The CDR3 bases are TGTGCCAGCTCACCAGCCGACAGGGCCGACACCGGGGAGCTGTTTTTT. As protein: CASSPADRADTGELFF.

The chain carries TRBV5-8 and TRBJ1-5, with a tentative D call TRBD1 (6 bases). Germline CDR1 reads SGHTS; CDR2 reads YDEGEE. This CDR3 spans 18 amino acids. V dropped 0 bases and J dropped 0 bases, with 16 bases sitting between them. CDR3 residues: CASSLAPTGKTSNQPQHF. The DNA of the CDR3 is TGTGCCAGCAGCTTGGCCCCCACAGGGAAAACTAGCAATCAGCCCCAGCATTTT.

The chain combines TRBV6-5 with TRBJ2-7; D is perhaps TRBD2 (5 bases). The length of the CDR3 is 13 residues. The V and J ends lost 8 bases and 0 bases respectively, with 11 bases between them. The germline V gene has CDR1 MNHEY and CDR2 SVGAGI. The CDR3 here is CASAGFYSYEQYF. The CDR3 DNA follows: TGTGCCAGCGCGGGTTTTTACTCCTACGAGCAGTACTTC.